The 24 T cell receptor beta chains listed next were all sequenced from one sample in a study of breast tumors, draining lymph nodes, adjacent tissues. TCRdb used MiXCR to reprocess the multiplex PCR reads, holding one entry per CDR3 protein. The table lists 60,000 to 70,000 distinct CDR3 sequences, around 60% of them singletons. Specimen: breast tumor tissue. Receptors originate from a female donor with breast cancer. Some clones in this sample may be carry-over from other donors' samples.

A remark on this clonotype: Since no conserved phenylalanine or tryptophan closes the CDR3, a read error is the likely cause. The DNA is omitted, as the CDR3 cannot be located on it reliably, and the CDR3 follows TCRdb's listing. The V gene is TRBV5-1, the J gene TRBJ1-4. The CDR3 sequence runs 10 residues, both termini included. CDR1 is SGHRS and CDR2 is YFSETQ in the germline V gene. The CDR3 loop is CASSLEGGYY.

The CDR3 protein is CATSSLGANYGYTF. In nucleotides, the CDR3 is TGTGCCACCAGCAGTTTGGGTGCTAACTATGGCTACACCTTC. This chain connects TRBV15 to TRBJ1-2; no clear D. Per germline, CDR1 LNHNV and CDR2 YYDKDF (reference sequence). CDR3 length equals 14 residues. V lost 3 bases and J lost 0, with 8 bases in between.

This clonotype was recorded many times. The V and J genes are TRBV18 and TRBJ2-6; D might be TRBD1 or TRBD2, each matching 5 bases. Germline V gene lookup returns CDR1 KGHSH and CDR2 LQKENI. The CDR3 extends over 16 amino acids. V lost 2 bases to trimming and J lost 2 bases, with 10 bases between them. The DNA of the CDR3 is TGTGCCAGCTCACCATACCGGGACCCTGGGGCCAACGTCCTGACTTTC. It translates to CASSPYRDPGANVLTF.

The V and J genes are TRBV9 and TRBJ1-3; D may be TRBD1 (6 bases). Germline V gene lookup returns CDR1 SGDLS and CDR2 YYNGEE. The CDR3 length is 13 residues. V lost 3 bases to trimming and J lost 10 bases, with 14 bases between them. The CDR3 DNA sequence: TGTGCCAGCAGCGAGGAGGGGGGACTAACCATATATTTT. Protein sequence: CASSEEGGLTIYF.

This clonotype has a count of ten or more. The rearrangement links TRBV6-1 to TRBJ1-6; D call uncertain. CDR1 is MNHNS and CDR2 is SASEGT in the germline V gene. The CDR3 totals 13 residues. V gave up 3 bases and J gave up 6 bases, with 6 bases separating them. CDR3 nucleotides: TGTGCCAGCAGTGATCTGGGTAATTCACCCCTCCACTTT. Protein product: CASSDLGNSPLHF.

V is TRBV20-1 and J is TRBJ1-5; D remains ambiguous. V was pared by 3 bases and J by 9 bases, with 0 bases between. The CDR3 totals 8 residues. From germline, CDR1 is DFQATT and CDR2 SNEGSKA (reference sequence). The CDR3 loop is CSARPQHF. In nucleotides, the CDR3 is TGCAGTGCTAGGCCCCAGCATTTT.

This chain joins TRBV7-6 and TRBJ2-7, with D hard to call. This CDR3 comprises 12 residues. Germline V gene lookup returns CDR1 SGHVS and CDR2 FNYEAQ. V gave up 3 bases and J gave up 3 bases, with 6 bases separating them. DNA of the CDR3: TGTGCCAGCAGCTTCGGTCTCTACGAGCAGTACTTC. Translating gives CASSFGLYEQYF. Full variable domain (outside the CDR3, taken from reference TRBV7-6 and TRBJ2-7): GAGVSQSPRYKVTKRGQDVALRCDPISGHVSLYWYRQALGQGPEFLTYFNYEAQQDKSGLPNDRFSAERPEGSISTLTIQRTEQRDSAMYRCASSFGLYEQYFGPGTRLTVT.

This clonotype was counted a single time. The final CDR3 position lacks the conserved phenylalanine or tryptophan, pointing to a likely read error. The chain recombines TRBV20-1 with TRBJ1-2; no reliable D call. This CDR3 has 11 amino acids. Germline V gene sequence: CDR1 DFQATT, CDR2 SNEGSKA (reference sequence). The ends were cut back, 5 bases at V and 8 bases at J, with 12 bases in the middle. The CDR3 reads CSAAPDEGYTL. The CDR3, as DNA: TGCAGTGCTGCCCCGGACGAGGGCTACACCCTC.

The chain is built from TRBV5-1 and TRBJ2-1; TRBD2 agrees at 10 bases. CDR1 SGHRS and CDR2 YFSETQ come from the germline V gene. With 2 bases clipped from V and 1 base from J, the junction kept 9 bases outside the gene matches. This CDR3 comprises 18 residues. The CDR3, as DNA: TGCGCCAGCAGCTTCTCAGCGGGGGGGCGCTTTTCCTACAATGAGCAGTTCTTC. The encoded protein is CASSFSAGGRFSYNEQFF.

The rearrangement joins TRBV6-1 to TRBJ1-2; TRBD1 matches 9 bases. The CDR3 has 14 residues. Losses at the gene ends were 2 bases for V and 13 bases for J; bases not matched to a gene: 11. Looked up from germline, CDR1 is MNHNS and CDR2 is SASEGT. In DNA, the CDR3 is TGTGCCAGCAGTGAATCGATGGGACAGGGCGTTCCCACCTTC. Its translation is CASSESMGQGVPTF.

This chain joins TRBV7-2 and TRBJ1-3; perhaps TRBD1 as D (5 bases). This CDR3 contains 15 residues. Germline loops: CDR1 SGHTA, CDR2 FQGNSA. The V gene lost 5 bases and the J gene lost 4 bases, with 15 bases spanning the gap. In nucleotides, the CDR3 is TGTGCCAGCAGCGTTGGGGCCGGGCTCGGAAACACCATATATTTT. It codes for CASSVGAGLGNTIYF.

This clonotype was recorded many times. This chain uses TRBV6-5 with TRBJ2-7, with D maybe TRBD1 (6 bases). Germline V gives CDR1 MNHEY, CDR2 SVGAGI. This CDR3 spans 13 amino acids. Trimming removed 0 bases at V and 5 bases at J, with 8 bases between. CDR3 DNA sequence: TGTGCCAGCAGTTACTCGGGGGCCGACGAGCAGTACTTC. Residues: CASSYSGADEQYF.

In its sample, this clonotype was seen many times. The chain recombines TRBV28 with TRBJ1-2; no clear D. Germline CDR1 and CDR2: MDHEN and SYDVKM. Trimming cost V 2 bases and J 1 base, with 2 bases left between them. The CDR3 is made up of 12 amino acids. The CDR3 coding sequence is TGTGCCAGCAGTTTAAATAACTATGGCTACACCTTC. Its protein is CASSLNNYGYTF.

The sample holds a few counts of this clonotype. The chain employs TRBV5-5 and TRBJ2-5, with 9 bases aligning to TRBD1. The CDR3 runs 14 residues. V lost 3 bases to trimming and J lost 4 bases; unmatched junction nucleotides: 4. Germline CDR1 SGHKS, CDR2 YYEKEE (reference sequence). In nucleotides, the CDR3 is TGTGCCAGCAGCTCGGGACAGGGCGGAGAGACCCAGTACTTC. Its protein is CASSSGQGGETQYF. Combining the CDR3 with reference TRBV5-5 and TRBJ2-5 gives the whole variable domain DAGVTQSPTHLIKTRGQQVTLRCSPISGHKSVSWYQQVLGQGPQFIFQYYEKEERGRGNFPDRFSARQFPNYSSELNVNALLLGDSALYLCASSSGQGGETQYFGPGTRLLVL.

Notes on this clonotype: Germline is not matched at one junction end, which may reflect a read error. The chain couples TRBV25-1 to TRBJ2-2, with TRBD2 matching over 8 bases. Germline CDR1 is MGHDK and CDR2 is SYGVNS. CDR3 size: 17 residues. The CDR3 loop reads CASNESSGRGGTGELFF. CDR3 coding DNA: TGTGCCAGCAATGAATCCAGCGGGAGAGGTGGGACCGGGGAGCTGTTTTTT.

V and J are TRBV11-2 and TRBJ2-2, with D unclear. The CDR3 is 15 residues long. Trimming removed 4 bases at V and 3 bases at J, with 12 bases between. Per germline, CDR1 SGHAT and CDR2 FQNNGV. The CDR3 DNA sequence: TGTGCCAGCAGCTACAACCTGTGGGACACCGGGGAGCTGTTTTTT. This gives the protein CASSYNLWDTGELFF. The full variable domain, its missing parts supplied by reference TRBV11-2 and TRBJ2-2, is EAGVAQSPRYKIIEKRQSVAFWCNPISGHATLYWYQQILGQGPKLLIQFQNNGVVDDSQLPKDRFSAERLKGVDSTLKIQPAKLEDSAVYLCASSYNLWDTGELFFGEGSRLTVL.

This clonotype was counted at least ten times. The gene calls are TRBV19 and TRBJ1-6; D is undetermined. With 9 bases removed from V and 12 bases from J, the gap between germline ends came to 15 bases. This CDR3 has 12 residues. CDR1 and CDR2 (germline): LNHDA, SQIVND (reference sequence). The CDR3 is CASTHGFGPLHF. The CDR3 bases are TGTGCCAGCACCCACGGGTTTGGACCCCTCCACTTT.

The sample holds many counts of this clonotype. V is TRBV11-1 and J is TRBJ2-5; a weak D match, TRBD2 (6 bases). Germline CDR1 SGHAT, CDR2 FQDESV (reference sequence). CDR3 length: 16 amino acids. V shed 5 bases and J shed 1 base, with 17 bases lying between them. The chain's CDR3 is CASSPRGLEGQETQYF. Written as DNA, the CDR3 is TGTGCCAGCAGCCCGCGAGGCTTGGAGGGCCAAGAGACCCAGTACTTC.

This clonotype is medium-sized (0.01 to 0.1%) in the sample. The junction departs from the called germline gene at one end, perhaps through a read error. This rearrangement joins TRBV7-7 to TRBJ2-5; possibly TRBD1 or TRBD2 for D (5 bases each). Germline values: CDR1 SSHAT, CDR2 FNYEAQ (reference sequence). This CDR3 has 12 amino acids. CDR3 bases: TGTGCTAGCAGCTTAGGGACGGGGACCCAGTACTTC. It yields the protein CASSLGTGTQYF.

This chain joins TRBV5-4 and TRBJ2-3, with 8 bases aligning to TRBD2. This CDR3 region has 15 residues. Per the germline V gene, CDR1 is SGHNT and CDR2 is YYREEE (reference sequence). Trimming at V came to 1 base and at J to 4 bases, leaving 5 bases not matched to a gene. The CDR3 DNA sequence: TGTGCCAGCAGCTTGCCTAGCGGGTATTCAGATACGCAGTATTTT. Its protein is CASSLPSGYSDTQYF.

This clonotype was seen ten or more times. The chain combines TRBV14 with TRBJ2-3; the D is unclear. The CDR3 length is 14 residues. CDR1 and CDR2 (germline): SGHDN, FVKESK. Trimming shortened V by 0 bases and J by 3 bases, and 7 bases separated the two germline ends. For the CDR3, the DNA is TGTGCCAGCAGCCAAGATCGGTCGACAGATACGCAGTATTTT. Translation: CASSQDRSTDTQYF.

This clonotype was seen only a few times. This chain joins TRBV12-5 and TRBJ2-6; D ambiguous. The ends were cut back, 3 bases at V and 9 bases at J, with 9 bases in the middle. The CDR3 has 13 amino acids. Germline lookup yields CDR1 LGHNT and CDR2 FRNRAP. For the CDR3, the DNA is TGTGCTAGTGGTTTCGGCAGAGACAACGTCCTGACTTTC. Translated: CASGFGRDNVLTF.

The chain joins TRBV7-9 to TRBJ1-2, with a possible D match to TRBD1 (5 bases). This CDR3 region has 16 residues. Germline loops: CDR1 SEHNR, CDR2 FQNEAQ (reference sequence). Trimming cost V 6 bases and J 8 bases, with 25 bases left between them. DNA for the CDR3: TGTGCCAGCAGTGCGGGGCAGGGACCAATATCTGGCGGCTACACCTTC. Amino acids: CASSAGQGPISGGYTF. Drawing the rest from reference TRBV7-9 and TRBJ1-2, the complete variable domain is DTGVSQNPRHKITKRGQNVTFRCDPISEHNRLYWYRQTLGQGPEFLTYFQNEAQLEKSRLLSDRFSAERPKGSFSTLEIQRTEQGDSAMYLCASSAGQGPISGGYTFGSGTRLTVV.

This clonotype was detected many times. V is TRBV20-1 and J is TRBJ1-2; a possible D gene is TRBD1 (6 bases). This CDR3 contains 13 residues. Germline V CDR1 and CDR2: DFQATT, SNEGSKA (reference sequence). V was cut by 5 bases and J by 0 bases, with 10 bases left in between. The chain's CDR3 is CSAETGTNYGYTF. The CDR3 DNA reads TGCAGTGCTGAAACAGGGACTAACTATGGCTACACCTTC.